Presented here are 25 T cell receptor beta chains from one specimen sequenced in a study of blood T cell repertoires in COVID-19. Sequenced by immunoSEQ multiplex PCR; TCRdb stores in-frame clones only, minus some. Found here are about 260,000 clones, 85% to 90% of them singletons; the top ten hold over 0.75%. The source material was PBMCs or T cells enriched from blood (not recorded which). The receptors here all came from a man over 45 who had been exposed to COVID-19.

The chain uses TRBV5-6 and TRBJ1-1; D is uncertain. The CDR3 is made up of 16 amino acids. Looked up from germline, CDR1 is SGHDT and CDR2 is YYEEEE. The V gene lost 5 bases and the J gene lost 3 bases, with 20 bases spanning the gap. This CDR3 reads CASSMVASEGYTEAFF. In nucleotides, the CDR3 is TGTGCCAGCAGTATGGTAGCCTCAGAGGGCTACACTGAAGCTTTCTTT.

This chain connects TRBV7-9 to TRBJ2-1, with D possibly TRBD2 on 6 matching bases. The CDR3 is made up of 13 amino acids. Germline CDR1 is SEHNR and CDR2 is FQNEAQ (reference sequence). V was cut by 4 bases and J by 8 bases, with 12 bases left in between. CDR3 region: CASSSRDSDEQFF. CDR3 nucleotides: TGTGCCAGCAGCTCCCGGGACTCTGATGAGCAGTTCTTC.

A single count supports this clone. The chain carries TRBV10-2 and TRBJ1-1; 9 bases map to TRBD1. Trimming at V came to 6 bases and at J to 7 bases, leaving 6 bases not matched to a gene. Germline V gene lookup returns CDR1 WSHSY and CDR2 SAAADI. CDR3 length: 13 residues. The CDR3, as DNA: TGCGCCAGCAGAGGACAGGGGATCGGTGAAGCTTTCTTT. Amino acid sequence: CASRGQGIGEAFF.

CDR3 DNA: TGCGCCAGCAGCCATGGTCGGGGATCGGTCGCTGGAAACACCATATATTTT. Protein: CASSHGRGSVAGNTIYF. This chain uses TRBV4-1 with TRBJ1-3; D is unresolved. The CDR3 loop spans 17 amino acids. V lost 3 bases to trimming and J lost 2 bases, with 17 bases between them. The V gene's germline CDR1 is MGHRA and CDR2 YSYEKL.

The rearrangement uses TRBV6-5 and TRBJ2-3, with TRBD2 identical over 10 bases. Germline assignment: CDR1 MNHEY and CDR2 SVGAGI. The CDR3 has 14 residues. With V trimmed by 8 bases and J by 2 bases, 4 bases remained unmatched. The CDR3 spells CASLLAGVTDTQYF. For the CDR3, the DNA is TGTGCCAGCTTGCTAGCGGGGGTCACAGATACGCAGTATTTT.

The chain recombines TRBV18 with TRBJ1-1, with 7 bases fitting TRBD1. There are 13 residues in the CDR3. J was trimmed by 8 bases and V by 3 bases; bases with no gene match: 6. Germline assignment: CDR1 KGHSH and CDR2 LQKENI. The CDR3 sequence is CASSPGQVGEAFF. CDR3 DNA sequence: TGTGCCAGCTCACCCGGACAGGTGGGAGAAGCTTTCTTT.

This clone was recorded only once. Distinct nucleotide sequences in the sample also encode this CDR3. The V call is TRBV2, the J call TRBJ1-5; a weak D match, TRBD1 (5 bases). The ends were cut back, 2 bases at V and 5 bases at J, with 10 bases in the middle. CDR1 is SNHLY and CDR2 is FYNNEI in the germline V gene. The CDR3 extends over 14 amino acids. Here the CDR3 DNA reads TGTGCCAGCAGTGAAAATAGGGGATATCAGCCCCAGCATTTT. This gives the protein CASSENRGYQPQHF.

The gene calls are TRBV18 and TRBJ2-1, with 10 bases identical to TRBD1. The CDR3 has 12 residues. V trimming: 6 bases; J trimming: 16 bases; junction bases outside the gene matches: 9. Germline assignment: CDR1 KGHSH and CDR2 LQKENI. CDR3 sequence (DNA): TGTGCCAGCTCCCATGGGACAGGGGAGGGATTCTTC. Translated: CASSHGTGEGFF.

The V call is TRBV19, the J call TRBJ1-1; D possibly corresponds to TRBD1 (5 bases). The CDR3 has 14 residues. With 2 bases removed from V and 4 bases from J, the gap between germline ends came to 11 bases. The germline V gene encodes CDR1 LNHDA and CDR2 SQIVND (reference sequence). The CDR3 DNA is TGTGCCAGTAGTATATTGGGAACAGGCACTGAAGCTTTCTTT. Encoded protein: CASSILGTGTEAFF.

This chain connects TRBV2 to TRBJ1-5; D uncertain. CDR1 and CDR2 (germline): SNHLY, FYNNEI. The V gene lost 7 bases and the J gene lost 4 bases, with 11 bases spanning the gap. CDR3 length equals 13 residues. CDR3 nucleotides: TGTGCCAGCACCACAGAGACGAATCAGCCCCAGCATTTT. This encodes CASTTETNQPQHF.

The chain is built from TRBV20-1 and TRBJ2-1; no clear D. Germline V gene data show CDR1 as DFQATT and CDR2 as SNEGSKA (reference sequence). This CDR3 region has 10 residues. Between the trimmed V and J ends, which lost 6 bases and 3 bases, there was a span of 3 bases. In nucleotides, the CDR3 is TGCAGTGCCTACTACAATGAGCAGTTCTTC. The encoded protein is CSAYYNEQFF.

V and J are TRBV27 and TRBJ1-5; 9 nucleotides align to TRBD1. The length of the CDR3 is 18 residues. The V segment lost 5 bases and the J segment 1 base; nucleotides outside the gene matches: 12. Germline CDR1 MNHEY, CDR2 SMNVEV (reference sequence). CDR3 DNA sequence: TGTGCCAGCAGTCCCGGGACAGGGAGAAGGTCAAGCAATCAGCCCCAGCATTTT. As protein: CASSPGTGRRSSNQPQHF.

This clone was seen only once. The chain joins TRBV29-1 to TRBJ1-1, with D perhaps matching TRBD1 (6 bases). CDR1 and CDR2 (germline): SQVTM, ANQGSEA. V lost 7 bases and J lost 3, with 12 bases in between. This CDR3 is built from 12 residues. This chain's CDR3 is CSASYRDTEAFF. The DNA for the CDR3 is TGCAGCGCCTCCTACAGGGACACTGAAGCTTTCTTT.

The count of this clone is one. V is TRBV7-8 and J is TRBJ1-1; tentative D call: TRBD1 (5 bases). CDR1 is SGHVS and CDR2 is FQNEAQ in the germline V gene. This CDR3 spans 14 amino acids. The V and J ends lost 5 bases and 1 base respectively, with 11 bases between them. CDR3 nucleotide sequence: TGTGCCAGCAGCCCTCGAACAGGGAACACTGAAGCTTTCTTT. The encoded protein is CASSPRTGNTEAFF.

The chain has TRBV7-9 and TRBJ1-2, with D possibly being TRBD1 (6 bases). The V gene lost 1 base and the J gene lost 3 bases, with 12 bases spanning the gap. The CDR3 extends over 15 amino acids. In germline, CDR1 is SEHNR, CDR2 FQNEAQ (reference sequence). CDR3 residues: CASSLGTAAYYGYTF. In DNA form, the CDR3 reads TGTGCCAGCAGCTTAGGGACAGCCGCATACTATGGCTACACCTTC.

The chain joins TRBV13 to TRBJ1-2, with a tentative D call TRBD1 (5 bases). CDR1 is PRHDT and CDR2 is FYEKMQ in the germline V gene (reference sequence). Deletions cut 3 bases from V and 7 bases from J, with 15 bases between. This CDR3 is built from 14 residues. The CDR3 DNA is TGTGCCAGCAGCTTTGGAAACGACAGAGGTGGCTACACCTTC. Amino acids: CASSFGNDRGGYTF.

The chain uses TRBV18 and TRBJ1-1; D gene uncertain. V was cut by 2 bases and J by 7 bases, with 8 bases left in between. This CDR3 comprises 12 residues. Germline V lookup: CDR1 KGHSH, CDR2 LQKENI. CDR3 sequence: CASSPRGGEAFF. CDR3 nucleotide sequence: TGTGCCAGCTCACCAAGAGGAGGTGAAGCTTTCTTT.

The J gene is TRBJ2-1, the V gene TRBV4-1; 7 bases line up with TRBD1. Per germline, CDR1 MGHRA and CDR2 YSYEKL. Trimming at V came to 4 bases and at J to 3 bases, leaving 12 bases not matched to a gene. The CDR3 runs to 17 residues. CDR3 nucleotides: TGCGCCAGCAGCCCTCCTTTAAAGGGGGCCGTCTACAATGAGCAGTTCTTC. Translated: CASSPPLKGAVYNEQFF.

The chain combines TRBV28 with TRBJ2-1; 10 bases are shared with TRBD2. The CDR3 extends over 15 amino acids. V shed 5 bases, J shed 10 bases, and the junction held 11 bases outside the gene matches. Germline loops: CDR1 MDHEN, CDR2 SYDVKM. The CDR3 DNA sequence: TGTGCCAGCAGTGCAGCCCTAGCGGGAGTCTCGGAGCAGTTCTTC. It is translated as CASSAALAGVSEQFF.

The chain uses TRBV28 and TRBJ1-4; D is perhaps TRBD1 (5 bases). The V gene lost 6 bases and the J gene lost 4 bases, with 18 bases spanning the gap. Germline-derived CDR1 and CDR2 are MDHEN and SYDVKM. The length of the CDR3 is 16 residues. DNA for the CDR3: TGTGCCAGCAGGCGGACATCCCCCTCATATAATGAAAAACTGTTTTTT. Its translation: CASRRTSPSYNEKLFF.

This clone was detected only a few times. The chain recombines TRBV24-1 with TRBJ1-5; no definite D call. The CDR3 sequence is 15 residues long. Trimming took off 2 bases at V and 0 bases at J, with 7 bases between the two ends. The germline V gene has CDR1 KGHDR and CDR2 SFDVKD. The CDR3 DNA follows: TGTGCCACCAGTGATTCCCTAGTTAGCAATCAGCCCCAGCATTTT. Protein: CATSDSLVSNQPQHF.

V usage is TRBV4-1 and J usage is TRBJ1-5, with 10 bases that match TRBD1. Germline V gene data show CDR1 as MGHRA and CDR2 as YSYEKL. The CDR3 is 17 amino acids. J lost 9 bases, V lost 0 bases, and 11 bases had no gene match. The CDR3 spells CASSQDRDRGRLGPQHF. The CDR3 bases are TGCGCCAGCAGCCAAGACCGGGACAGGGGACGCTTAGGGCCCCAGCATTTT.

This clone occurred once. The rearrangement joins TRBV6-6 to TRBJ1-2; D possibly corresponds to TRBD1 (6 bases). The CDR3 totals 13 residues. Germline assignment: CDR1 MNHNY and CDR2 SVGAGI (reference sequence). Trimming pared 8 bases from V and 8 bases from J, leaving 18 bases between. The CDR3 reads CASASLDRRGYTF. The DNA for the CDR3 is TGTGCCAGCGCTTCTCTGGACAGAAGGGGCTACACCTTC.

The chain carries TRBV5-1 and TRBJ2-5, with TRBD1 matching over 8 bases. The V and J ends lost 4 bases and 1 base, in that order; junction bases with no gene match: 6. The germline V gene encodes CDR1 SGHRS and CDR2 YFSETQ. The CDR3 is made up of 15 amino acids. This chain's CDR3 is CASSHRGSPQETQYF. CDR3 sequence (DNA): TGCGCCAGCAGCCACAGGGGGTCTCCCCAAGAGACCCAGTACTTC.

The chain combines TRBV3-1 (or the pseudogene TRBV3-2) with TRBJ1-2; the D gene is possibly TRBD1 (5 bases). Germline V CDR1 and CDR2: LGHDT, YNNKEL (reference sequence). V shed 1 base and J shed 5 bases, with 11 bases lying between them. The CDR3 runs to 14 residues. CDR3 in DNA: TGTGCCAGCAGCCAAGTATCGGCAGGGTATGGCTACACCTTC. Translating gives CASSQVSAGYGYTF.